Given below is one TCR beta chain in context. Its antigen is not known. CDR1 and CDR2 (germline): LNHDA, SQIVND (reference sequence). This CDR3 region has 14 residues. V was shortened by 3 bases and J by 1 base, with 9 bases between the two germline ends. TCRdb's table, derived via immunoSEQ multiplex PCR, lists solely in-frame clones and lacks some. The sample lists some 150,000 clones; around 92% were seen once. This entry belongs to a study of T cell responses to AZD1222 COVID-19 vaccine. The study, taken as a whole, reports: When two AZD1222 doses had been given, Spike-specific TCR breadth and depth rose. Researchers took repertoire samples only after the peak T cell response had come. Dominant at 160-218 and 743-854, vaccine-associated CD4 TCRs also spanned spike. Only a handful of individuals given AZD1222 were seropositive at baseline.

J is TRBJ1-2 and V is TRBV19; no clear D. The TCR comes from an adult who received the AZD1222 COVID-19 vaccine. The specimen was peripheral blood, collected 28 days after the second AZD1222 dose. The CDR3 bases are TGTGCCAGTAGTATTAGTGACAATAACTATGGCTACACCTTC. It yields the protein CASSISDNNYGYTF.